This record covers a single T cell receptor (beta chain). The antigen remains undetermined. The data stem from a study of cytomegalovirus exposure and HLA in healthy donors. It was with 60 Vbeta and 13 Jbeta primers that the PCR ran. The repertoire was sequenced with immunoSEQ multiplex PCR; TCRdb's copy has only in-frame clones and lacks some. The sample includes about 190,000 clones, more than 60% of them seen just once. Germline V CDR1 and CDR2: SEHNR, FQNEAQ (reference sequence). Trimming stripped 6 bases from V and 8 bases from J, with 16 bases between. The CDR3 sequence is 13 residues long. Study-wide findings and caveats: Another analysis was done later, and it associated roughly 15,000 TCR beta sequences with HLA alleles at 0.05 false discovery rate. High sensitivity and specificity were reportedly achieved when the classifier diagnosed cytomegalovirus status. Immune exposure information available was restricted to CMV serostatus.

Sequencing was carried out using PBMCs. This TCR derives from a woman in her twenties or thirties in good health and CMV-seropositive. J is TRBJ1-2 and V is TRBV7-9; a weak D match, TRBD1 (6 bases). The CDR3 region is CASSTTGLGGYTF. CDR3 coding DNA: TGTGCCAGCAGTACAACAGGGTTAGGAGGCTACACCTTC.